Presented here are 16 T cell receptor beta chains from one specimen sequenced in a study of identical twins. TCRdb independently ran MiXCR on the 5' RACE reads; one entry per CDR3 protein. This table holds approximately 20,000 distinct CDR3 sequences, roughly 71% found once. Input material: memory (CD45RO+) T cells sorted from blood. The receptors derive from a woman in her late teens or twenties in good health. This table probably holds off-target reads from a library built for another chain.

The gene calls are TRBV5-5 and TRBJ2-4; a weak D match, TRBD2 (5 bases). Germline-derived CDR1 and CDR2 are SGHKS and YYEKEE (reference sequence). The V and J ends lost 4 bases and 9 bases respectively, with 23 bases between them. This CDR3 region has 16 residues. CDR3 DNA: TGTGCCAGCAGCCCTACCGACGGGATATCCTGGGGCATTCAGTACTTC. Translating gives CASSPTDGISWGIQYF.

The V gene is TRBV12-3 or TRBV12-4, the J gene TRBJ1-1; D is ambiguous. This CDR3 has 13 residues. Trimming cost V 5 bases and J 6 bases, with 13 bases left between them. The CDR3 spells CASSKLMGAEAFF. Written as DNA, the CDR3 is TGTGCCAGCAGTAAGCTTATGGGCGCTGAAGCTTTCTTT.

CDR3 amino acids: CASSEFLGARRQFF. CDR3 nucleotide sequence: TGTGCCAGCAGTGAGTTTTTGGGGGCTCGACGGCAGTTCTTC. The chain has TRBV2 and TRBJ2-1, with a weak D call TRBD1 (6 bases). Germline loops: CDR1 SNHLY, CDR2 FYNNEI. Trimming took 3 bases from V and 12 from J, leaving 18 bases between them. The CDR3 covers 14 residues.

This clonotype has only a few counts. The chain employs TRBV12-3 or TRBV12-4 and TRBJ2-3; D is unresolved. The germline V and J ends were trimmed by 3 bases and 2 bases, with 15 bases remaining between them. CDR3 length: 16 residues. CDR3 in amino acids: CASSFSLWLNTDTQYF. CDR3 bases: TGTGCCAGCAGTTTTTCGCTGTGGCTTAACACAGATACGCAGTATTTT.

The table lists this clonotype with a few counts. J is TRBJ2-1 and V is TRBV6-2 or TRBV6-3; 14 bases match TRBD2. Germline V lookup: CDR1 MNHEY, CDR2 SVGEGT. The V gene end was trimmed by 5 bases and the J gene end by 9 bases; junction bases not matched to a gene: 9. CDR3 length: 16 residues. The DNA of the CDR3 is TGTGCCAGCAGTCAAAATCGACTAGCGGGAGGGGTTGAGCAGTTCTTC. Translated: CASSQNRLAGGVEQFF.

This clonotype was observed a few times. V is TRBV3-1 and J is TRBJ2-1; a weak D match, TRBD2 (5 bases). Germline loops: CDR1 LGHDT, CDR2 YNNKEL (reference sequence). V lost 1 base and J 5 bases, leaving 9 bases between the germline ends. The CDR3 spans 14 residues. The CDR3 protein is CASSQVEGNNEQFF. As DNA, the CDR3 is TGTGCCAGCAGCCAAGTCGAGGGTAACAATGAGCAGTTCTTC.

The genes are TRBV6-5 and TRBJ2-3; 10 bases align to TRBD2. The V segment lost 2 bases and the J segment 6 bases; nucleotides outside the gene matches: 8. From germline, CDR1 is MNHEY and CDR2 SVGAGI. The CDR3 is 16 amino acids. The CDR3 DNA reads TGTGCCAGCAGTTACCAGCGGGGGGGACTTTGGGATACGCAGTATTTT. Translating gives CASSYQRGGLWDTQYF.

This clonotype was seen once. The genes are TRBV11-2 and TRBJ2-1; TRBD2 matches at 8 bases. Trimming cost V 3 bases and J 7 bases; bases outside gene matches: 11. Germline V gene data show CDR1 as SGHAT and CDR2 as FQNNGV. The CDR3 runs 16 residues. This chain's CDR3 is CASSFHPAGGGNEQFF. For the CDR3, the DNA is TGTGCCAGCAGCTTCCACCCGGCGGGAGGCGGTAATGAGCAGTTCTTC. The full variable domain, completed using reference TRBV11-2 and TRBJ2-1, is EAGVAQSPRYKIIEKRQSVAFWCNPISGHATLYWYQQILGQGPKLLIQFQNNGVVDDSQLPKDRFSAERLKGVDSTLKIQPAKLEDSAVYLCASSFHPAGGGNEQFFGPGTRLTVL.

V gene TRBV11-2 combines with J gene TRBJ2-7; D may be TRBD2 (5 bases). This CDR3 comprises 15 residues. Trimming took off 4 bases at V and 0 bases at J, with 13 bases between the two ends. Germline loops: CDR1 SGHAT, CDR2 FQNNGV. The CDR3 nucleotides read TGTGCCAGCAGCTACCAGAGGGTTAGCTCCTACGAGCAGTACTTC. Its translation is CASSYQRVSSYEQYF. Looking up the rest from reference TRBV11-2 and TRBJ2-7 gives the full variable domain: EAGVAQSPRYKIIEKRQSVAFWCNPISGHATLYWYQQILGQGPKLLIQFQNNGVVDDSQLPKDRFSAERLKGVDSTLKIQPAKLEDSAVYLCASSYQRVSSYEQYFGPGTRLTVT.

The rearrangement uses TRBV29-1 and TRBJ2-1; 11 bases are a match to TRBD2. Per germline, CDR1 SQVTM and CDR2 ANQGSEA. Trimming at V came to 6 bases and at J to 2 bases, leaving 3 bases not matched to a gene. The length of the CDR3 is 14 residues. The CDR3 region has the DNA TGCAGCGTCCTGACTAGCGGGGCCTACAATGAGCAGTTCTTC. Translated: CSVLTSGAYNEQFF.

This clonotype has just a few counts. The V gene is TRBV28, the J gene TRBJ2-6; D gene unclear. V lost 4 bases and J lost 0, with 10 bases in between. Germline V gene data show CDR1 as MDHEN and CDR2 as SYDVKM. This CDR3 has 16 amino acids. CDR3 sequence (DNA): TGTGCCAGCAGTTCCACACTCGACTCTGGGGCCAACGTCCTGACTTTC. This codes for CASSSTLDSGANVLTF.

The V gene is TRBV7-2, the J gene TRBJ2-2; D gene uncertain. The V gene's germline CDR1 is SGHTA and CDR2 FQGNSA. The CDR3 consists of 18 residues. V lost 2 bases to trimming and J lost 1 base, with 17 bases between them. DNA for the CDR3: TGTGCCAGCAGCTTAAGACCTCGTGGCAGGAGGAACACCGGGGAGCTGTTTTTT. This gives the protein CASSLRPRGRRNTGELFF.

Notes on this clonotype: A junction end diverges from the germline sequence, so it may reflect a read error. The chain recombines TRBV7-7 with TRBJ2-3; D possibly corresponds to TRBD2 (5 bases). This CDR3 comprises 15 residues. Germline V gene sequence: CDR1 SSHAT, CDR2 FNYEAQ (reference sequence). CDR3 bases: TGTGCTAGCAGCTTGGGAGCCTCCGGGACAGATACGCAGTATTTT. Its protein product is CASSLGASGTDTQYF. Variable domain in full (rest from reference TRBV7-7 and TRBJ2-3): GAGVSQSPRYKVTKRGQDVTLRCDPISSHATLYWYQQALGQGPEFLTYFNYEAQPDKSGLPSDRFSAERPEGSISTLTIQRTEQRDSAMYRCASSLGASGTDTQYFGPGTRLTVL.

CDR3 nucleotides: TGCAGTGCTAGACCCGGGGCCCTAAATGAGCAGTTCTTC. Its protein is CSARPGALNEQFF. The chain is built from TRBV20-1 and TRBJ2-1; either TRBD1 or TRBD2 may supply D (5 bases each). Germline V gene data show CDR1 as DFQATT and CDR2 as SNEGSKA (reference sequence). The CDR3 spans 13 residues. V dropped 2 bases and J dropped 7 bases, with 12 bases sitting between them.

J is TRBJ2-5 and V is TRBV2; possibly TRBD1 for D (5 bases). Trimming shortened V by 6 bases and J by 5 bases, and 13 bases separated the two germline ends. Germline values: CDR1 SNHLY, CDR2 FYNNEI. This CDR3 region has 13 residues. CDR3 residues: CASSRRVEETQYF. CDR3 in DNA: TGTGCCAGCAGCCGCAGGGTGGAGGAGACCCAGTACTTC.

The chain combines TRBV20-1 with TRBJ2-1; 10 positions match TRBD2. Germline trimming cut 5 bases from V and 5 bases from J; bases unmatched to any gene: 6. The CDR3 is 14 amino acids. Germline CDR1 reads DFQATT; CDR2 reads SNEGSKA (reference sequence). CDR3 sequence reads: CSAEGTSVDNEQFF. The DNA for the CDR3 is TGCAGTGCTGAGGGGACTAGCGTCGACAATGAGCAGTTCTTC.